This record covers a single TCR beta chain. Its antigen remains unidentified. Trimming took off 3 bases at V and 8 bases at J, with 16 bases between the two ends. This CDR3 is 14 amino acids long. The V gene's germline CDR1 is SGHAT and CDR2 FQDESV (reference sequence). The data stem from a study of CD8 T cells in ankylosing spondylitis. Study-wide results and limits: The authors reported significant enrichment of disease-linked clones in matched ankylosing spondylitis synovial fluid. Made up of eight highly homologous variants, a TCR beta motif appeared characteristic of ankylosing spondylitis blood. Prior literature has documented some motif variants in synovial fluid and blood from reactive arthritis.

Quantitative barcoded 5'-RACE was used to prepare TCR beta libraries. TCRdb re-derived calls from the 5' RACE reads in MiXCR, one entry per CDR3 protein. The sample includes roughly 280,000 distinct CDR3 sequences, about 19% seen only once; the top ten take 7.8%. Material for sequencing was blood, either unsorted or a sorted T cell fraction (not recorded which). The source of this sequence is a male donor with ankylosing spondylitis or in good health (not recorded which). V usage is TRBV11-1 and J usage is TRBJ1-2, with D perhaps matching TRBD1 (5 bases). CDR3 nucleotide sequence: TGTGCCAGCAGCTTTATCCTTACAGGAGGGGGCTACACCTTC. The encoded protein is CASSFILTGGGYTF.